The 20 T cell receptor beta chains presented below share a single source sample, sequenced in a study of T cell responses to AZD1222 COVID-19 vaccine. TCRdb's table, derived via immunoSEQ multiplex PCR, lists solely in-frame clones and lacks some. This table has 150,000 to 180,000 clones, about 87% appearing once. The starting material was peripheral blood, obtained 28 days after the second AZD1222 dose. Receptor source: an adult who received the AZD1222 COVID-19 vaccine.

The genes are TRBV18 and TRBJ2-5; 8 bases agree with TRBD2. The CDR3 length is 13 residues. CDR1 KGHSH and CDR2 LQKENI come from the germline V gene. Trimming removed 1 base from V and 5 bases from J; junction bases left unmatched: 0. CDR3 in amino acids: CASSPLAGETQYF. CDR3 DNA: TGTGCCAGCTCACCACTAGCGGGGGAGACCCAGTACTTC.

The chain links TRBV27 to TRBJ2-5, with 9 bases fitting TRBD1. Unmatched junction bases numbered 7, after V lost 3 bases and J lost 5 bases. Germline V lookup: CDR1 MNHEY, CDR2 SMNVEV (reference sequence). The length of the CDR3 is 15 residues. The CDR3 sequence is CASSFGTGFFETQYF. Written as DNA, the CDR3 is TGTGCCAGCAGTTTCGGGACAGGGTTTTTCGAGACCCAGTACTTC.

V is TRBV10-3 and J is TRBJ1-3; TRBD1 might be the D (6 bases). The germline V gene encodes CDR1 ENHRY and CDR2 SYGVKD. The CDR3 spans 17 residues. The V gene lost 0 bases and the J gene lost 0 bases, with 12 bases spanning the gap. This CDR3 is CAISESLTGYSGNTIYF. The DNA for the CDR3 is TGTGCCATCAGTGAGTCGCTTACAGGGTACTCTGGAAACACCATATATTTT.

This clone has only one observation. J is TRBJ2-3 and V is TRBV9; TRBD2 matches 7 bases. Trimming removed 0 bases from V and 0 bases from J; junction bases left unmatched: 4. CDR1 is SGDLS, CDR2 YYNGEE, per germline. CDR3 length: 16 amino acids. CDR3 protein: CASSVVGSGSTDTQYF. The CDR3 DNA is TGTGCCAGCAGCGTAGTGGGTAGCGGGAGCACAGATACGCAGTATTTT.

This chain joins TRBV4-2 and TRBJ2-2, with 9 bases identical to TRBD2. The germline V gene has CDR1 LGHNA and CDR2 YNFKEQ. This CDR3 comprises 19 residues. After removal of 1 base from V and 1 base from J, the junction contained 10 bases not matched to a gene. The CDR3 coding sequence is TGTGCCAGCAGCCAAGGGGTTAGCGGGAGTCTTTTGAACACCGGGGAGCTGTTTTTT. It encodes CASSQGVSGSLLNTGELFF.

CDR3 loop: CASSLRAAQGPSYNEQFF. The CDR3 region has the DNA TGTGCCAGCAGCTTAAGGGCCGCGCAGGGGCCGAGCTACAATGAGCAGTTCTTC. The V and J genes are TRBV11-2 and TRBJ2-1, with a tentative D call TRBD1 (6 bases). The V gene lost 2 bases and the J gene lost 3 bases, with 20 bases spanning the gap. The CDR3 has 18 residues. Germline V lookup: CDR1 SGHAT, CDR2 FQNNGV.

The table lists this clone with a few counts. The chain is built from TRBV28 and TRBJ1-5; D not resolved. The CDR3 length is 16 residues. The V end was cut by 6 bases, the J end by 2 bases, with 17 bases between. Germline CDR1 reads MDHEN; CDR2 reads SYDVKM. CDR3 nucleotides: TGTGCCAGCAGCGTTTCTCGGGGTTTTGGCAATCAGCCCCAGCATTTT. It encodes CASSVSRGFGNQPQHF.

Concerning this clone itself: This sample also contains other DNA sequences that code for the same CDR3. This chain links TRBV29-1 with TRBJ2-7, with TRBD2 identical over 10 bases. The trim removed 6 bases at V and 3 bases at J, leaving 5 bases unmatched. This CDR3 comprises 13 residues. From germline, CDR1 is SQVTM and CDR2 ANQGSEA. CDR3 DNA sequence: TGCAGCGTCCGGACTAGCGGCGACTACGAGCAGTACTTC. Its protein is CSVRTSGDYEQYF.

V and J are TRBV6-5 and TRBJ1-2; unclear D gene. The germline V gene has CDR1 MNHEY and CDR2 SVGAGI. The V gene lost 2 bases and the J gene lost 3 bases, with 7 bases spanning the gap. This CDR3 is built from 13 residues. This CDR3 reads CASSYGLDYGYTF. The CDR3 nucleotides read TGTGCCAGCAGTTACGGCTTAGACTATGGCTACACCTTC.

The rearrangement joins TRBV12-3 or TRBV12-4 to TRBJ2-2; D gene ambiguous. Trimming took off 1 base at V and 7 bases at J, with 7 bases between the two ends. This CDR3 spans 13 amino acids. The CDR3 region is CASSLENVGELFF. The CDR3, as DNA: TGTGCCAGCAGTTTAGAAAATGTCGGGGAGCTGTTTTTT.

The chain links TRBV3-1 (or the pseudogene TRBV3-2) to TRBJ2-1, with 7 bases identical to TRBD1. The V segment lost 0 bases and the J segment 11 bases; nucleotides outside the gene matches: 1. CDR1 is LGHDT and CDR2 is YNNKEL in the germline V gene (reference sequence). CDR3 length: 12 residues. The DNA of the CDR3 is TGTGCCAGCAGCCAAGAGGGACAGAAGCAGTTCTTC. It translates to CASSQEGQKQFF.

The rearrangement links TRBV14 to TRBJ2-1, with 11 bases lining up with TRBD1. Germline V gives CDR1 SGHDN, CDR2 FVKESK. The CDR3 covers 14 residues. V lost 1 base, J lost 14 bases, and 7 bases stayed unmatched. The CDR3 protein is CASSQVQDRGLEFF. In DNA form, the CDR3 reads TGTGCCAGCAGCCAAGTCCAGGACAGGGGGCTCGAGTTCTTC.

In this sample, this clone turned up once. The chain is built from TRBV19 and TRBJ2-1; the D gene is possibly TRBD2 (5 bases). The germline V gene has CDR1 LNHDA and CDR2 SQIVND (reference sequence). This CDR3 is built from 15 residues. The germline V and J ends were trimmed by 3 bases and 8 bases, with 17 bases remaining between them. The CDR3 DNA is TGTGCCAGTAGTATGGGTGGGAGAGGGTCGGATGAGCAGTTCTTC. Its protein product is CASSMGGRGSDEQFF. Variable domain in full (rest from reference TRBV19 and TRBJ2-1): DGGITQSPKYLFRKEGQNVTLSCEQNLNHDAMYWYRQDPGQGLRLIYYSQIVNDFQKGDIAEGYSVSREKKESFPLTVTSAQKNPTAFYLCASSMGGRGSDEQFFGPGTRLTVL.

The CDR3 nucleotides read TGTGCCAGCAGTTACATCAACAATCAGCCCCAGCATTTT. Protein: CASSYINNQPQHF. The chain links TRBV6-2 or TRBV6-3 to TRBJ1-5; no reliable D call. The V end lost 2 bases, the J end lost 3 bases, and 5 bases lay between the germline ends. The CDR3 length is 13 residues. Germline lookup yields CDR1 MNHEY and CDR2 SVGEGT.

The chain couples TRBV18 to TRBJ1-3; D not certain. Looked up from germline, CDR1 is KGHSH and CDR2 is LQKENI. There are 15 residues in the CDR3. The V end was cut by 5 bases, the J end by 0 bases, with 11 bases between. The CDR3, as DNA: TGTGCCAGCTCAGCGACTGTCCTCTCTGGAAACACCATATATTTT. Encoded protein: CASSATVLSGNTIYF.

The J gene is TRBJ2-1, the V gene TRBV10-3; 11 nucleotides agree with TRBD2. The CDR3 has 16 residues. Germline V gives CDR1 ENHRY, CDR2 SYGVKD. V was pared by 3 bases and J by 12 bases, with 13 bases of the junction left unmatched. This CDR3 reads CAISDISTSGSIRQFF. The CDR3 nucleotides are TGTGCCATCAGTGATATTAGTACTAGCGGGAGTATTCGGCAGTTCTTC.

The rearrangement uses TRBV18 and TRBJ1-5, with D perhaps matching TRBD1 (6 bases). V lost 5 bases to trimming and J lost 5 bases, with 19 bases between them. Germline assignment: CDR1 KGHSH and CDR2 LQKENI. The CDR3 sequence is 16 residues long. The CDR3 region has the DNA TGTGCCAGCTCATCCTCCGGGGGGCATGTCGATCAGCCCCAGCATTTT. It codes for CASSSSGGHVDQPQHF.

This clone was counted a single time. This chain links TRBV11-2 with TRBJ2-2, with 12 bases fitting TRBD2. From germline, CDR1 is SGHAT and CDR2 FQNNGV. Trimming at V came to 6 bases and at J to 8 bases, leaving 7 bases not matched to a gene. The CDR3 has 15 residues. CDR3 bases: TGTGCCAGCAGGCGCCTAGCGGGAGGGCGAGGGGAGCTGTTTTTT. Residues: CASRRLAGGRGELFF.

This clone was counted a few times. The CDR3 DNA sequence: TGTGCCAGCAGCTTATACGCTAGGAGCTATGAGCAGTTCTTC. The encoded protein is CASSLYARSYEQFF. The rearrangement joins TRBV11-1 to TRBJ2-1; D remains ambiguous. Germline-derived CDR1 and CDR2 are SGHAT and FQDESV (reference sequence). The V end was cut by 2 bases, the J end by 8 bases, with 13 bases between. This CDR3 is built from 14 residues.

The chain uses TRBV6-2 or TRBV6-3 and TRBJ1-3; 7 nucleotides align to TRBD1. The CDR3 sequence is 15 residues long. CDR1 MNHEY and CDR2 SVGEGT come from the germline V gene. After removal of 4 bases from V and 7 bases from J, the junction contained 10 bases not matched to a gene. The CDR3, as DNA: TGTGCCAGCAGTTCCGGGACAGCCCGAAGGAACACCATATATTTT. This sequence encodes CASSSGTARRNTIYF.